The subject of this entry is one T cell receptor beta chain. What it recognizes is unknown. These data belong to a study of shared clonotypes between healthy human individuals. Study-level findings and limits: Clonotype sharing across donors was expected to vary with sequencing depth.

Researchers ran the assay at a deep level. Using immunoSEQ multiplex PCR, the repertoire was profiled, and TCRdb retains in-frame clones only, with some absent. The sample has 400,000 to 600,000 clones, about four fifths seen once. Healthy HIV-negative adults without recent acute infections or vaccinations served as donors. What was sequenced was PBMCs. The sequence derives from a middle-aged woman in good health. Some clones in this sample may be carry-over from other donors' samples.

The DNA of the CDR3 is TGTGCCAGCAGCTTAAATGACTTTTACAATGAGCAGTTCTTC. It specifies CASSLNDFYNEQFF. The chain recombines TRBV7-3 with TRBJ2-1; D remains ambiguous. The germline gives CDR1 SGHTA, CDR2 FQGTGA. Deletions cut 1 base from V and 4 bases from J, with 8 bases between. The CDR3 totals 14 residues. The variable domain in full, with the rest retrieved from reference TRBV7-3 and TRBJ2-1, is GAGVSQTPSNKVTEKGKYVELRCDPISGHTALYWYRQSLGQGPEFLIYFQGTGAADDSGLPNDRFFAVRPEGSVSTLKIQRTERGDSAVYLCASSLNDFYNEQFFGPGTRLTVL.